A single sample gave rise to the 30 T cell receptor beta chains below, sequenced in a study of shared clonotypes between healthy human individuals. Assay used: immunoSEQ multiplex PCR; TCRdb lists only in-frame clones, some missing. The sample yields roughly 1.4 million clones, less than 99% seen once. Material for sequencing was naive CD4+ T cells sorted from blood. Noted subset: CD45RA+ positively selected. These TCRs come from a man aged 25-45 years in good health.

The chain combines TRBV7-2 with TRBJ2-7; D remains ambiguous. Germline CDR1 reads SGHTA; CDR2 reads FQGNSA. The CDR3 is 13 residues long. V lost 0 bases and J 2 bases, leaving 5 bases between the germline ends. Written as DNA, the CDR3 is TGTGCCAGCAGCTTAGCCCCCACCTACGAGCAGTACTTC. Its translation is CASSLAPTYEQYF.

In its sample, this clone was seen once. The CDR3 DNA reads TGCGCCAGCAGCTTGGGACAGGGCGATGCTGGCTACACCTTC. It specifies CASSLGQGDAGYTF. The chain couples TRBV5-1 to TRBJ1-2, with 7 bases aligning to TRBD1. The J segment lost 7 bases and the V segment lost 0 bases, leaving 6 bases of the junction unmatched. The CDR3 spans 14 residues. Germline V CDR1 and CDR2: SGHRS, YFSETQ.

CDR3 DNA sequence: TGTGCCAGCAGTTTACAGGGTTCGGATGAGCAGTTCTTC. Translating gives CASSLQGSDEQFF. This chain joins TRBV27 and TRBJ2-1, with D possibly TRBD1 on 5 matching bases. V was trimmed by 2 bases and J by 8 bases, leaving 10 bases between them. There are 13 residues in the CDR3. CDR1 and CDR2 (germline): MNHEY, SMNVEV (reference sequence).

The rearrangement joins TRBV2 to TRBJ1-1; D ambiguous. The germline V gene has CDR1 SNHLY and CDR2 FYNNEI. Trimming cost V 6 bases and J 3 bases, with 11 bases left between them. This CDR3 has 13 amino acids. In nucleotides, the CDR3 is TGTGCCAGCAGCGCTGCCCCGGACACTGAAGCTTTCTTT. This gives the protein CASSAAPDTEAFF.

This clone has just a few counts. Other DNA sequences within the sample encode an identical CDR3. This chain links TRBV5-1 with TRBJ1-2; a possible D gene is TRBD1 (6 bases). This CDR3 contains 14 residues. The ends were cut back, 0 bases at V and 0 bases at J, with 6 bases in the middle. The germline V gene has CDR1 SGHRS and CDR2 YFSETQ. CDR3 region: CASSLGTANYGYTF. DNA for the CDR3: TGCGCCAGCAGCTTGGGGACAGCTAACTATGGCTACACCTTC.

The chain links TRBV25-1 to TRBJ2-7; D not resolved. Germline CDR1 MGHDK, CDR2 SYGVNS. The CDR3 runs 12 residues. Trimming shortened V by 4 bases and J by 5 bases, and 9 bases separated the two germline ends. The CDR3 reads CASSALRDEQYF. The CDR3 bases are TGTGCCAGCAGTGCCTTACGGGACGAGCAGTACTTC.

This clone appeared a single time. CDR3 sequence (DNA): TGTGCCAGCAGCTTGAGGCAGCAGCACTATGGCTACACCTTC. Amino acids: CASSLRQQHYGYTF. This chain joins TRBV5-8 and TRBJ1-2; D is unclear. Germline V gene sequence: CDR1 SGHTS, CDR2 YDEGEE. Deletions cut 1 base from V and 3 bases from J, with 10 bases between. This CDR3 has 14 amino acids.

The chain's CDR3 is CASSLGRSLQNEQFF. The CDR3 region has the DNA TGTGCCAGCAGCTTAGGCAGGAGCCTACAGAATGAGCAGTTCTTC. This sequence joins TRBV7-2 and TRBJ2-1; D unclear. This CDR3 has 15 amino acids. V lost 1 base and J lost 7, with 14 bases in between. Germline V gene data show CDR1 as SGHTA and CDR2 as FQGNSA.

The chain recombines TRBV28 with TRBJ2-7; 10 bases are a match to TRBD1. The trim removed 6 bases at V and 0 bases at J, leaving 8 bases unmatched. CDR3 size: 16 residues. CDR1 is MDHEN, CDR2 SYDVKM, per germline. The CDR3 DNA sequence: TGTGCCAGCAGGAGCGGGACAGGGGATATCTCCTACGAGCAGTACTTC. Protein sequence: CASRSGTGDISYEQYF.

Comments on this clone: Other DNA sequences within the sample encode an identical CDR3. The chain carries TRBV5-1 and TRBJ1-1; the match to TRBD1 covers 7 bases. The J segment lost 1 base and the V segment lost 0 bases, leaving 3 bases of the junction unmatched. The CDR3 is made up of 15 amino acids. The V gene's germline CDR1 is SGHRS and CDR2 YFSETQ. The CDR3 coding sequence is TGCGCCAGCAGCTTGGCAGGGGGAGCGAACACTGAAGCTTTCTTT. Translated: CASSLAGGANTEAFF. The full variable domain, rest sourced from reference TRBV5-1 and TRBJ1-1, is KAGVTQTPRYLIKTRGQQVTLSCSPISGHRSVSWYQQTPGQGLQFLFEYFSETQRNKGNFPGRFSGRQFSNSRSEMNVSTLELGDSALYLCASSLAGGANTEAFFGQGTRLTVV.

The chain recombines TRBV5-4 with TRBJ1-4; maybe TRBD1 (5 bases). The V gene lost 4 bases and the J gene lost 3 bases, with 10 bases spanning the gap. The germline V gene encodes CDR1 SGHNT and CDR2 YYREEE (reference sequence). The CDR3 contains 14 residues. In DNA, the CDR3 is TGTGCCAGCAGCCCCTCGGGGGCTAATGAAAAACTGTTTTTT. Residues: CASSPSGANEKLFF.

For this clone: Other DNA sequences in this sample translate to the same CDR3. This chain joins TRBV9 and TRBJ2-5; perhaps TRBD1 as D (5 bases). There are 14 residues in the CDR3. Trimming removed 1 base from V and 4 bases from J, with 11 bases in between. Germline loops: CDR1 SGDLS, CDR2 YYNGEE. The CDR3 DNA follows: TGTGCCAGCAGCGTACCCGGTCAGGGAGAGACCCAGTACTTC. Residues: CASSVPGQGETQYF.

The rearrangement joins TRBV7-3 to TRBJ2-1; D unclear. This CDR3 is 13 amino acids long. CDR1 and CDR2 from the germline V gene are SGHTA and FQGTGA. V dropped 5 bases and J dropped 1 base, with 6 bases sitting between them. The chain's CDR3 is CASSEGSYNEQFF. The CDR3 DNA reads TGTGCCAGCAGCGAAGGGTCCTACAATGAGCAGTTCTTC.

V usage is TRBV7-6 and J usage is TRBJ1-1; 9 bases align to TRBD1. The V segment lost 4 bases and the J segment 7 bases; nucleotides outside the gene matches: 4. CDR3 length: 13 residues. Germline-derived CDR1 and CDR2 are SGHVS and FNYEAQ. CDR3 sequence (DNA): TGTGCCAGCAGCTCGGACAGGGGTGGTGAAGCTTTCTTT. It translates to CASSSDRGGEAFF.

The rearrangement joins TRBV19 to TRBJ2-3; no reliable D call. V gave up 2 bases and J gave up 2 bases, with 8 bases separating them. CDR3 length: 14 residues. Germline V CDR1 and CDR2: LNHDA, SQIVND (reference sequence). The CDR3 loop is CASSITLSTDTQYF. DNA of the CDR3: TGTGCCAGTAGTATAACACTTTCCACAGATACGCAGTATTTT.

This chain connects TRBV6-5 to TRBJ2-1; a weak D match, TRBD2 (6 bases). Germline CDR1 and CDR2: MNHEY and SVGAGI. V dropped 0 bases and J dropped 2 bases, with 11 bases sitting between them. The CDR3 covers 16 residues. CDR3 amino acids: CASSYSGVAAYNEQFF. The CDR3 DNA reads TGTGCCAGCAGTTACTCCGGAGTAGCGGCCTACAATGAGCAGTTCTTC.

The chain joins TRBV11-2 to TRBJ1-5; maybe TRBD1 (6 bases). V lost 5 bases and J lost 7, with 21 bases in between. Per germline, CDR1 SGHAT and CDR2 FQNNGV. CDR3 length: 16 residues. The CDR3 nucleotides are TGTGCCAGCAGCCGCCTTGGAACAGGGTTAAAGCAGCCCCAGCATTTT. It encodes CASSRLGTGLKQPQHF.

As to this clone: Within the sample, other DNA sequences also encode this same CDR3. V gene TRBV29-1 combines with J gene TRBJ1-2; unclear D gene. V was trimmed by 3 bases and J by 6 bases, leaving 8 bases between them. The CDR3 has 11 residues. Germline lookup yields CDR1 SQVTM and CDR2 ANQGSEA. The CDR3 protein is CSVEGGDGYTF. DNA of the CDR3: TGCAGCGTTGAGGGCGGGGATGGCTACACCTTC.

The CDR3 reads CASSFTDRGLAEAFF. The CDR3 DNA follows: TGCGCCAGCAGCTTCACTGACCGGGGGTTAGCTGAAGCTTTCTTT. The chain employs TRBV5-1 and TRBJ1-1; D may be TRBD1 (5 bases). The CDR3 totals 15 residues. The V gene lost 2 bases and the J gene lost 6 bases, with 17 bases spanning the gap. CDR1 is SGHRS, CDR2 YFSETQ, per germline.

In this sample, this clone turned up once. The V and J genes are TRBV5-1 and TRBJ1-2; maybe TRBD1 (5 bases). V shed 3 bases and J shed 3 bases, with 12 bases lying between them. CDR1 is SGHRS and CDR2 is YFSETQ in the germline V gene. This CDR3 spans 14 amino acids. In DNA form, the CDR3 reads TGCGCCAGCAGCTCGTTGGGGGAATACTATGGCTACACCTTC. Translation: CASSSLGEYYGYTF.

The J gene is TRBJ2-4, the V gene TRBV30; TRBD1 might be the D (6 bases). CDR1 GTSNPN and CDR2 SVGIG come from the germline V gene (reference sequence). Deletions cut 2 bases from V and 4 bases from J, with 9 bases between. This CDR3 is 13 amino acids long. The CDR3 nucleotides read TGTGCCTGGAGTTCCCAGGGGAAAAACATTCAGTACTTC. Protein: CAWSSQGKNIQYF.

The genes are TRBV18 and TRBJ1-2; perhaps TRBD1 as D (6 bases). In germline, CDR1 is KGHSH, CDR2 LQKENI. The CDR3 runs 15 residues. V was clipped by 0 bases and J by 7 bases, with 15 bases between them. In DNA, the CDR3 is TGTGCCAGCTCACCACCAGACAGGCCAAGGAGTGGCTACACCTTC. Encoded protein: CASSPPDRPRSGYTF.

About this clone itself: Within the sample, other DNA sequences also encode this same CDR3. The rearrangement uses TRBV18 and TRBJ1-5; TRBD1 aligns across 7 bases. This CDR3 has 14 residues. Germline CDR1 is KGHSH and CDR2 is LQKENI. With V trimmed by 3 bases and J by 6 bases, 5 bases remained unmatched. CDR3 nucleotides: TGTGCCAGCTCACCTAGACAGGGCGTTCAGCCCCAGCATTTT. Translating it yields CASSPRQGVQPQHF.

The V gene is TRBV5-1, the J gene TRBJ2-1; D may be TRBD1 or TRBD2 (5 bases each). This CDR3 spans 14 amino acids. V was trimmed by 4 bases and J by 8 bases, leaving 16 bases between them. Germline loops: CDR1 SGHRS, CDR2 YFSETQ. The CDR3 sequence is CASSGRDRGDEQFF. The CDR3 nucleotides are TGCGCCAGCAGCGGCCGGGACCGCGGCGATGAGCAGTTCTTC.

The rearrangement uses TRBV25-1 and TRBJ2-5, with 7 bases lining up with TRBD1. V was pared by 2 bases and J by 9 bases, with 9 bases of the junction left unmatched. Per the germline V gene, CDR1 is MGHDK and CDR2 is SYGVNS. CDR3 length: 14 residues. The CDR3 here is CASSEGTAVVAQYF. The CDR3 region has the DNA TGTGCCAGCAGTGAAGGGACAGCGGTTGTGGCCCAGTACTTC.

The V gene is TRBV7-9, the J gene TRBJ1-1, with a weak D call TRBD1 (6 bases). Trimming took 5 bases from V and 8 from J, leaving 15 bases between them. The CDR3 totals 13 residues. The V gene's germline CDR1 is SEHNR and CDR2 FQNEAQ (reference sequence). For the CDR3, the DNA is TGTGCCAGCAGCATAGTAATAGGGACAGAAGCTTTCTTT. This encodes CASSIVIGTEAFF. The full variable domain, rest sourced from reference TRBV7-9 and TRBJ1-1, is DTGVSQNPRHKITKRGQNVTFRCDPISEHNRLYWYRQTLGQGPEFLTYFQNEAQLEKSRLLSDRFSAERPKGSFSTLEIQRTEQGDSAMYLCASSIVIGTEAFFGQGTRLTVV.

As to this clone: The same CDR3 is also encoded by other DNA sequences in this sample. The chain couples TRBV10-2 to TRBJ2-7; D call uncertain. Germline-derived CDR1 and CDR2 are WSHSY and SAAADI. V was pared by 4 bases and J by 0 bases, with 4 bases between. This CDR3 comprises 12 residues. CDR3 protein: CASSVGSYEQYF. In nucleotides, the CDR3 is TGCGCCAGCAGTGTGGGCTCCTACGAGCAGTACTTC.

The chain combines TRBV18 with TRBJ1-1; 9 nucleotides match TRBD1. CDR3 length: 15 residues. Germline trimming cut 4 bases from V and 5 bases from J; bases unmatched to any gene: 8. Germline CDR1 and CDR2: KGHSH and LQKENI. The CDR3 DNA reads TGTGCCAGCTCACTTGGGACCGGGACAGGGACTGAAGCTTTCTTT. Its translation: CASSLGTGTGTEAFF.

This clone came up once. The V and J genes are TRBV7-9 and TRBJ2-3; D ambiguous. The CDR3 is 14 residues long. The V gene lost 3 bases and the J gene lost 0 bases, with 7 bases spanning the gap. Germline values: CDR1 SEHNR, CDR2 FQNEAQ (reference sequence). The CDR3 nucleotides read TGTGCCAGCAGCTTTGTACAGAGCACAGATACGCAGTATTTT. Amino acids: CASSFVQSTDTQYF.

The chain is built from TRBV7-2 and TRBJ2-1, with D unresolved. CDR3 length: 13 amino acids. The V end lost 2 bases, the J end lost 6 bases, and 8 bases lay between the germline ends. CDR1 is SGHTA and CDR2 is FQGNSA in the germline V gene. The CDR3 is CASSLNLLNEQFF. The DNA for the CDR3 is TGTGCCAGCAGCTTAAATCTTCTCAATGAGCAGTTCTTC.